Given below is one T cell receptor (beta chain) in context. The sample originates from a study of cytomegalovirus exposure and HLA in healthy donors. Here immunoSEQ multiplex PCR was the method, and the copy in TCRdb shows in-frame clones only, minus some. This sample has over 150,000 clones; 85% to 90% occur once, and the top ten carry 2.1%. Material: PBMCs. This clonotype originated in a human donor in good health.

Written as DNA, the CDR3 is TGCGCCAGCAGCCAAGATCTGACAGGGGGTGAAGCTTTCTTT. It translates to CASSQDLTGGEAFF. The gene calls are TRBV4-1 and TRBJ1-1, with 9 positions matching TRBD1. Germline CDR1 MGHRA, CDR2 YSYEKL. The V and J ends lost 0 bases and 7 bases, in that order; junction bases with no gene match: 3. CDR3 length: 14 amino acids.